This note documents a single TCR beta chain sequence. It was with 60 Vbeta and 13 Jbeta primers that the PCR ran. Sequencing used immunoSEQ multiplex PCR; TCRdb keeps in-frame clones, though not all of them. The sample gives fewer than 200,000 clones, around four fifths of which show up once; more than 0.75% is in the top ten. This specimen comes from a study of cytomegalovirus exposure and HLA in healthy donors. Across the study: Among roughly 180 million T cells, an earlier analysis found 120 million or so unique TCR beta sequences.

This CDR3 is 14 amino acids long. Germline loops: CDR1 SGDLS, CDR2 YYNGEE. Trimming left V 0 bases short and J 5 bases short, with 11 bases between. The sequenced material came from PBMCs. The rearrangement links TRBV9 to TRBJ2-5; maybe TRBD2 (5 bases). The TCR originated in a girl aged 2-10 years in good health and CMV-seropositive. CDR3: CASSVADGIETQYF. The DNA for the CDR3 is TGTGCCAGCAGCGTAGCCGACGGGATCGAGACCCAGTACTTC.